Listed below are T cell receptor beta chains from one sample, sequenced in a study of blood T cell repertoires in COVID-19. The data were produced by immunoSEQ multiplex PCR, yet TCRdb's version contains in-frame clones alone and is incomplete. The sample shows tens of thousands of clones, roughly 87% of them seen only once. Input material: peripheral blood. The receptors derive from a man aged 50 to 60 with acute or convalescent COVID-19. CDR3s include the opening cysteine and the closing phenylalanine or tryptophan. Fields, in order: J gene, CDR3 length, clone size, V gene, D gene, CDR3 protein, CDR3 DNA. A D gene is named only where the DNA matches it firmly. Rows give clone size only sometimes, using once, few, many, or a class for an expanded clone.

>TRBJ2-3|13|NA|TRBV6-6|NA
CASSSLVTDTQYF
TGTGCCAGCAGTAGCCTAGTCACAGATACGCAGTATTTT
>TRBJ2-3|15|NA|TRBV6-4|NA
CASSEQQTNTDTQYF
TGTGCCAGCAGTGAACAGCAGACAAACACAGATACGCAGTATTTT
>TRBJ1-6|14|NA|TRBV6-2/TRBV6-3|TRBD1
CASSPGGSGSPLHF
TGTGCCAGCAGTCCAGGGGGCTCGGGATCACCCCTCCACTTT
>TRBJ1-1|14|once|TRBV5-6|NA
CASSFAGRGPEAFF
TGTGCCAGCAGCTTTGCGGGGCGAGGCCCTGAAGCTTTCTTT
>TRBJ2-7|15|NA|TRBV18|TRBD2
CASSRNSGSYYEQYF
TGTGCCAGCTCAAGGAATAGCGGGTCTTACTACGAGCAGTACTTC
>TRBJ1-3|15|NA|TRBV5-8|NA
CASRSDSHSGNTIYF
TGTGCCAGCAGGAGCGACAGCCACTCTGGAAACACCATATATTTT
>TRBJ1-6|15|NA|TRBV5-1|NA
CASSPGGSDNSPLHF
TGCGCCAGCAGCCCGGGTGGCAGTGATAATTCACCCCTCCACTTT
>TRBJ1-5|15|once|TRBV10-3|NA
CAISDTWGGNQPQHF
TGTGCCATCAGTGACACATGGGGCGGCAATCAGCCCCAGCATTTT
>TRBJ2-7|14|NA|TRBV9|NA
CASSAVAGTYEQYF
TGTGCCAGCAGCGCAGTGGCAGGGACCTACGAGCAGTACTTC
>TRBJ2-2|18|NA|TRBV7-3|NA
CASSLNRQGTTNTGELFF
TGTGCCAGCAGCTTAAATCGCCAGGGGACCACGAACACCGGGGAGCTGTTTTTT
>TRBJ1-5|15|NA|TRBV7-6|NA
CASSFSTGLNQPQHF
TGTGCCAGCAGCTTTTCGACAGGCCTCAATCAGCCCCAGCATTTT
>TRBJ1-5|15|NA|TRBV2|NA
CASSSGRAGRQPQHF
TGTGCCAGCAGTTCAGGACGGGCGGGAAGACAGCCCCAGCATTTT
>TRBJ1-6|15|NA|TRBV6-4|TRBD1
CASSSVGQGFSPLHF
TGTGCCAGCAGTTCGGTGGGACAGGGGTTCTCACCCCTCCACTTT
>TRBJ2-7|14|NA|TRBV5-1|NA
CASSRAEGTYEQYF
TGCGCCAGCAGCCGGGCAGAGGGTACCTACGAGCAGTACTTC
>TRBJ2-2|15|NA|TRBV5-1|NA
CASRIGAANTGELFF
TGCGCCAGCAGGATAGGAGCGGCGAACACCGGGGAGCTGTTTTTT
>TRBJ1-5|14|NA|TRBV12-5|NA
CASGFISAAQPQHF
TGTGCTAGTGGTTTTATCAGCGCGGCGCAGCCCCAGCATTTT
>TRBJ1-1|13|NA|TRBV27|NA
CASSLSPTKEAFF
TGTGCCAGCAGTTTAAGTCCCACAAAGGAAGCTTTCTTT
>TRBJ1-5|14|NA|TRBV6-5|TRBD1
CATDDRGGNQPQHF
TGTGCCACCGACGACAGGGGAGGGAATCAGCCCCAGCATTTT
>TRBJ2-2|20|NA|TRBV5-1|NA
CASSSISPLGSGRGTGELFF
TGCGCCAGCAGCTCTATATCGCCCCTGGGGTCAGGCCGGGGCACCGGGGAGCTGTTTTTT
>TRBJ2-3|13|NA|TRBV7-3|NA
CASSLTYTDTQYF
TGTGCCAGCAGCTTAACGTACACAGATACGCAGTATTTT
>TRBJ1-1|15|NA|TRBV27|TRBD1
CASSSGQVGKTEAFF
TGTGCCAGCAGTTCGGGACAGGTTGGCAAGACTGAAGCTTTCTTT
>TRBJ2-7|16|NA|TRBV6-5|NA
CASSSPQGQSSYEQYF
TGTGCCAGCAGTTCACCCCAGGGCCAAAGCTCCTACGAGCAGTACTTC